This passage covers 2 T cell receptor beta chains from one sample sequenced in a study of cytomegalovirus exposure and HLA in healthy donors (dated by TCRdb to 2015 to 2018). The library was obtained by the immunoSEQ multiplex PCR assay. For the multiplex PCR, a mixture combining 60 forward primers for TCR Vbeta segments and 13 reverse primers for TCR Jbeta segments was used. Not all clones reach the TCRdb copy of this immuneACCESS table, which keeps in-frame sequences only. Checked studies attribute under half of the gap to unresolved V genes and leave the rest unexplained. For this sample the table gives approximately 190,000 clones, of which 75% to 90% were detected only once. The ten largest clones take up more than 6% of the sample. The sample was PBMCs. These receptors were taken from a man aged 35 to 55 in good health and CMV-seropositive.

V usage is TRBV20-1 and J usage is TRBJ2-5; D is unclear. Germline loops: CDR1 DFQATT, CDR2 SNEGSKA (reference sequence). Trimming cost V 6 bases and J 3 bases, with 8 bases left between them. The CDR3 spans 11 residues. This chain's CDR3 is CSAQNKETQYF. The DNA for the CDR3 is TGCAGTGCGCAGAATAAAGAGACCCAGTACTTC.

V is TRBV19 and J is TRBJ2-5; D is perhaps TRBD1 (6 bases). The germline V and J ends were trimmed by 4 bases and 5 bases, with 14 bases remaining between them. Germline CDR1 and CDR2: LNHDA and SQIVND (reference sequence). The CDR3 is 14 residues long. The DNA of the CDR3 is TGTGCCAGTAGTACACAAGGACAGTGGGAGACCCAGTACTTC. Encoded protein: CASSTQGQWETQYF.